The 2 T cell receptor beta chains below come from one sample, sequenced in a study of STAT3 mutations in large granular lymphocyte leukemia. Study conclusions and caveats: At least one immunodominant TCR beta clonotype appeared in every T-cell large granular lymphocyte leukemia patient.

Assay used: immunoSEQ multiplex PCR; TCRdb lists only in-frame clones, some missing. The sample includes approximately 8,400 clones, 92% of them seen just once. Their recognized antigens are unknown. Sequencing was done on a sample of peripheral blood mononuclear cells. These receptors were obtained from a man between 60 and 75 years old with T-cell large granular lymphocyte leukemia. Some clones in this sample may be carry-over from other donors' samples.

The rearrangement joins TRBV5-4 to TRBJ2-5; perhaps D is TRBD1 or TRBD2 (5 bases each). V was cut by 4 bases and J by 2 bases, with 12 bases left in between. Germline V gives CDR1 SGHNT, CDR2 YYREEE (reference sequence). This CDR3 has 14 amino acids. CDR3 coding DNA: TGTGCCAGCAGCGGGGGAGACCCACAAGAGACCCAGTACTTC. It translates to CASSGGDPQETQYF.

The V gene is TRBV27, the J gene TRBJ2-6; the match to TRBD1 covers 9 bases. Looked up from germline, CDR1 is MNHEY and CDR2 is SMNVEV (reference sequence). CDR3 length equals 17 residues. V was pared by 6 bases and J by 2 bases, with 8 bases of the junction left unmatched. CDR3: CASSPRGQGTGANVLTF. The CDR3 bases are TGTGCCAGCAGCCCCCGTGGACAGGGGACTGGGGCCAACGTCCTGACTTTC.